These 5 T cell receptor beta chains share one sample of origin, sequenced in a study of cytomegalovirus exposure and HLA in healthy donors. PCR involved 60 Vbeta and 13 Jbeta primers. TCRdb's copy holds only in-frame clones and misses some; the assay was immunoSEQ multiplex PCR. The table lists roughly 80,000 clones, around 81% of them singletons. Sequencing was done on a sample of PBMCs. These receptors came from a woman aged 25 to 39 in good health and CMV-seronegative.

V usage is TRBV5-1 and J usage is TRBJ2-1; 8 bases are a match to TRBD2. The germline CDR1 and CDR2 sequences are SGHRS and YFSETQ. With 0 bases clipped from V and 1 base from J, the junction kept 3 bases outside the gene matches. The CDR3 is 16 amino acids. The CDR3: CASSLGAGGSYNEQFF. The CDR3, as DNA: TGCGCCAGCAGCTTGGGGGCGGGAGGTTCCTACAATGAGCAGTTCTTC.

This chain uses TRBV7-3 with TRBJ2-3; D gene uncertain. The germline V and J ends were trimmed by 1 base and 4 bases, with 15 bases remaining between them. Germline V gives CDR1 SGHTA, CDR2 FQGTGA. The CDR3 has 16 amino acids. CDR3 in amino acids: CASSLRGALASDTQYF. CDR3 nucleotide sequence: TGTGCCAGCAGCTTAAGAGGCGCCCTGGCGTCAGATACGCAGTATTTT.

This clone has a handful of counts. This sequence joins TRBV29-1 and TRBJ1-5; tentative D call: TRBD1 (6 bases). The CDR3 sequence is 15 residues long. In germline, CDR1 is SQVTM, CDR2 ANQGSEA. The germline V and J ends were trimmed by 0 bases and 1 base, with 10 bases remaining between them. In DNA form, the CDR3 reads TGCAGCGTTGAAGAGGGAGGGGGGAGCAATCAGCCCCAGCATTTT. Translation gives CSVEEGGGSNQPQHF.

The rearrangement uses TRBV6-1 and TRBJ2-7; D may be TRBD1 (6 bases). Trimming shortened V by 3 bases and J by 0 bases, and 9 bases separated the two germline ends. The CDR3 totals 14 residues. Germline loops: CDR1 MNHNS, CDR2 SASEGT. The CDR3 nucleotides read TGTGCCAGCAGTGACAGGGGTAGCTCCTACGAGCAGTACTTC. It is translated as CASSDRGSSYEQYF.

Here the CDR3 reads CASSSQGPVDEQFF. The CDR3, as DNA: TGTGCCAGCAGTTCACAGGGGCCCGTAGATGAGCAGTTCTTC. V gene TRBV27 combines with J gene TRBJ2-1, with TRBD1 matching 7 bases. Germline V gene lookup returns CDR1 MNHEY and CDR2 SMNVEV (reference sequence). The trim removed 4 bases at V and 8 bases at J, leaving 8 bases unmatched. The CDR3 has 14 residues.